The sequence of this T cell receptor (beta chain) was determined in a study of T cell repertoires in cytomegalovirus infection. From the reads, TCRdb called clonotypes with MiXCR, one entry per CDR3 protein. The sample has roughly 500,000 distinct CDR3 sequences, about 10% seen once. CDR1 SGHTA and CDR2 FQGNSA come from the germline V gene. V was clipped by 5 bases and J by 0 bases, with 14 bases between them. CDR3 length: 15 residues. At least ten counts were recorded for this clonotype. The gene calls are TRBV7-2 and TRBJ2-7, with D possibly being TRBD2 (7 bases). The sample consisted of PBMCs. The source of this sequence is a human donor in good health (CMV status not recorded). Some clones in this sample may be carry-over from other donors' samples. Here the CDR3 reads CASSPLGGDSYEQYF. CDR3 coding DNA: TGTGCCAGCAGCCCCTTAGGGGGGGACTCCTACGAGCAGTACTTC.